The source of this T cell receptor (beta chain) is a study of blood T cell repertoires in COVID-19. Study-wide background: Researchers got acute and convalescent COVID-19 samples from the United States, Italy and Spain. PBMCs, B-cell-depleted T cells, or T cells were the source of the cDNA or gDNA that made up the material.

Cohorts were determined from participant-reported clinical history. CDR3 length equals 15 residues. V lost 1 base and J lost 0, with 6 bases in between. From germline, CDR1 is SGHVS and CDR2 FNYEAQ. TCRdb's copy holds only in-frame clones and misses some; the assay was immunoSEQ multiplex PCR. The data contain 130,000 to 150,000 clones, around 87% of them seen just once; the ten biggest clones take up more than 1%. The rearrangement uses TRBV7-6 and TRBJ1-4; D unresolved. The source of this sequence is a woman aged 25-40 years with acute COVID-19. The specimen was PBMCs or T cells enriched from blood (not recorded which). The CDR3 spells CASSLEAATNEKLFF. The CDR3 bases are TGTGCCAGCAGCTTAGAAGCCGCAACTAATGAAAAACTGTTTTTT.